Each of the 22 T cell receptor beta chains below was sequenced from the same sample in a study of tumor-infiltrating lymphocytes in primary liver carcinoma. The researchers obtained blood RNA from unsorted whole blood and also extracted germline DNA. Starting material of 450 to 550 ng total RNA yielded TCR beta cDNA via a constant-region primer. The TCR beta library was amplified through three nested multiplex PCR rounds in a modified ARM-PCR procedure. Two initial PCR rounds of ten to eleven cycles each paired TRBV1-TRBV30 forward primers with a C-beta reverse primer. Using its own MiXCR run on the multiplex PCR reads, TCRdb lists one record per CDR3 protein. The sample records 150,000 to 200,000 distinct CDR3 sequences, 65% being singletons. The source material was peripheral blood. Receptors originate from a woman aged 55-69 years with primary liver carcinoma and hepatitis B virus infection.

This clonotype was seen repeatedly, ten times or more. CDR3 coding DNA: TGTGCCAGCAGCTTAGGGGTCTCTGAAGCTTTCTTT. Its translation is CASSLGVSEAFF. This sequence joins TRBV11-2 and TRBJ1-1; D uncertain. V was clipped by 1 base and J by 6 bases, with 6 bases between them. The germline gives CDR1 SGHAT, CDR2 FQNNGV. The CDR3 extends over 12 amino acids.

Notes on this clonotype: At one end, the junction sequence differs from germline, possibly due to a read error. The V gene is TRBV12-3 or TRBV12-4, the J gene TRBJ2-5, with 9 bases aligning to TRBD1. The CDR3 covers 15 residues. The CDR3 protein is CASSYRQGGCETQYF. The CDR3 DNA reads TGTGCCAGCAGCTATAGACAGGGGGGATGCGAGACCCAGTACTTT.

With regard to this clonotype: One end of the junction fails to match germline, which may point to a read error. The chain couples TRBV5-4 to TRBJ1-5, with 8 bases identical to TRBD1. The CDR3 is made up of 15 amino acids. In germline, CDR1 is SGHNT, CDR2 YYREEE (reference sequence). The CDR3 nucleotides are TGTGCCAGTAGTTTGGGGGCAGGGGGCAACCAGCCCCAGCATTTT. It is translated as CASSLGAGGNQPQHF.

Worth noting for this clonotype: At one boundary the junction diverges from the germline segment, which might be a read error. The CDR3 region is CSVGGRAAETEYF. The CDR3 DNA reads as TGCAGCGTTGGTGGGAGGGCCGCTGAGACCGAGTACTTC. The V call is TRBV29-1, the J call TRBJ2-5; 7 positions agree with TRBD2. The CDR3 spans 13 residues. Per germline, CDR1 SQVTM and CDR2 ANQGSEA.

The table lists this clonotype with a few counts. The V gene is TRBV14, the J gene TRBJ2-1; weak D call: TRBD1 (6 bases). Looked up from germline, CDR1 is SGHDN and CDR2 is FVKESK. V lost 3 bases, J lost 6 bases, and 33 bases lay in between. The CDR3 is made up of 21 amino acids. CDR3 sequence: CASSHLPPGQGDPVMGNEQFF. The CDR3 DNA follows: TGTGCCAGCAGCCACCTCCCACCGGGACAAGGTGATCCGGTGATGGGCAATGAGCAGTTCTTC. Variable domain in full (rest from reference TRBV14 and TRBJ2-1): EAGVTQFPSHSVIEKGQTVTLRCDPISGHDNLYWYRRVMGKEIKFLLHFVKESKQDESGMPNNRFLAERTGGTYSTLKVQPAELEDSGVYFCASSHLPPGQGDPVMGNEQFFGPGTRLTVL.

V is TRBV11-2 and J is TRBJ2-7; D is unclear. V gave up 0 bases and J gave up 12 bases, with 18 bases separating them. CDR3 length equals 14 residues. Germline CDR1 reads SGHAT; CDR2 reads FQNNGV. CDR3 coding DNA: TGTGCCAGCAGCTTAGAGGTGCTAGTAAACAAGCTGTACTTC. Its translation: CASSLEVLVNKLYF.

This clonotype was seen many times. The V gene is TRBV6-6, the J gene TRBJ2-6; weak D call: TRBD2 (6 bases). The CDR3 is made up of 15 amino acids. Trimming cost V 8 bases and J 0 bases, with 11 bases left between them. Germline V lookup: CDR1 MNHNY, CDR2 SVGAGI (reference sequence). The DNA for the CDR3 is TGTGCCAGCCGCTCGGGGGACTCTGGGGCCAACGTCCTGACTTTC. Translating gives CASRSGDSGANVLTF.

The CDR3 here is CASSSFMGAGELFF. Here the CDR3 DNA reads TGTGCCAGCAGCAGCTTCATGGGGGCCGGGGAGCTGTTTTTT. The chain employs TRBV11-2 and TRBJ2-2, with D perhaps being TRBD1 or TRBD2 (5 bases each). The CDR3 runs 14 residues. CDR1 and CDR2 from the germline V gene are SGHAT and FQNNGV. V was pared by 5 bases and J by 6 bases, with 13 bases between. The whole variable domain, remainder taken from reference TRBV11-2 and TRBJ2-2, is EAGVAQSPRYKIIEKRQSVAFWCNPISGHATLYWYQQILGQGPKLLIQFQNNGVVDDSQLPKDRFSAERLKGVDSTLKIQPAKLEDSAVYLCASSSFMGAGELFFGEGSRLTVL.

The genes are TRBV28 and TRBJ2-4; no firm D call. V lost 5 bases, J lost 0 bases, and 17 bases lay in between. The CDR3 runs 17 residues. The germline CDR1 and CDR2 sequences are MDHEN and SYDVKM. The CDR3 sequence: CASSLSLANVAKNIQYF. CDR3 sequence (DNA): TGTGCCAGCAGTCTGTCCCTGGCGAACGTAGCCAAAAACATTCAGTACTTC.

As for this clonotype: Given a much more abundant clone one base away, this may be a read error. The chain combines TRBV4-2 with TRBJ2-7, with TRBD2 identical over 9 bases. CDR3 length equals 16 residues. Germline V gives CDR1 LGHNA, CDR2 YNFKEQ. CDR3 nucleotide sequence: TGTGCCAGCAGCCAAGATTCAGCGGGAGGTTCCTACGGGCAGTACTTC. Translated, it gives CASSQDSAGGSYGQYF.

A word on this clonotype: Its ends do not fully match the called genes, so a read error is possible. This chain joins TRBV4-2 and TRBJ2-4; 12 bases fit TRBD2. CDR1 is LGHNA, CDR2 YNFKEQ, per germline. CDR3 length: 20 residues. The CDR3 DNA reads TGCGCCAGCAGCCATGAGTCCCCTAGCGGGAGGGTAGTGCCAGGAAACATTCAGTACTTC. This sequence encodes CASSHESPSGRVVPGNIQYF.

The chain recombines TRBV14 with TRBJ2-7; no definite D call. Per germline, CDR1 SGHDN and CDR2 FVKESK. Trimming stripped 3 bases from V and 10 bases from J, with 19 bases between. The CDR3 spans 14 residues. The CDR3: CASSHVGQPTEQYF. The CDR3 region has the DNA TGTGCCAGCAGCCATGTTGGGCAGCCAACCGAACAGTACTTC.

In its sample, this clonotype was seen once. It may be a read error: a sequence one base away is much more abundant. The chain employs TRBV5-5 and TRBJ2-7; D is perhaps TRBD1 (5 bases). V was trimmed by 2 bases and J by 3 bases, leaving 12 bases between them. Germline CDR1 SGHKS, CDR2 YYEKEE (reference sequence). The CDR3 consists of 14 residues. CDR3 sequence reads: CASSFKPGRYEQYF. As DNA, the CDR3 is TGTGCCAGCAGCTTTAAGCCAGGGCGCTACGAGCAGTACTTC.

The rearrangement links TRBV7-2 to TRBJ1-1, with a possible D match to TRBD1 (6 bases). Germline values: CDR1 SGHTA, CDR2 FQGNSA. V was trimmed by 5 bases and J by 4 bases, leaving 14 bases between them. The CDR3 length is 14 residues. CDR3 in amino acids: CASSANRAPTEAFF. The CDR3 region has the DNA TGTGCCAGCAGCGCAAACAGGGCCCCCACTGAAGCTTTCTTT.

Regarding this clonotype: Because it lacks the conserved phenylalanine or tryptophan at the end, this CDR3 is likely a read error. The CDR3 coding sequence is TGCGCCAGCAGCTTGCAGGGACTAGCGGGTTACGAGCAGTACTCC. Translation gives CASSLQGLAGYEQYS. The gene calls are TRBV5-1 and TRBJ2-7; TRBD2 matches at 12 bases. CDR1 is SGHRS, CDR2 YFSETQ, per germline. There are 15 residues in the CDR3. V lost 1 base to trimming and J lost 4 bases; unmatched junction nucleotides: 3.

The CDR3 nucleotides are TGTGCCAGCAGTTTTTCGGACAGGGTGCGCGCCGGGGAGCTGTTTTTT. Protein sequence: CASSFSDRVRAGELFF. The chain uses TRBV28 and TRBJ2-2; 8 positions match TRBD1. The CDR3 is made up of 16 amino acids. The junction had 9 bases not matched to a gene; V was cut back by 3 bases and J by 6 bases. Germline loops: CDR1 MDHEN, CDR2 SYDVKM.

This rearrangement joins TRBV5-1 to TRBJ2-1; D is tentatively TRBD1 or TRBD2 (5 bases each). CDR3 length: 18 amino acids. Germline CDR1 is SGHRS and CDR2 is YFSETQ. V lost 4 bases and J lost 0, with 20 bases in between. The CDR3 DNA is TGCGCCAGCAGCCATGGGACGTTACGCGGGCGCTCCTACAATGAGCAGTTCTTC. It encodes CASSHGTLRGRSYNEQFF.

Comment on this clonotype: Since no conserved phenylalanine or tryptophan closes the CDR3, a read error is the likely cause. The chain's CDR3 is CASGLESSGRSQYL. In nucleotides, the CDR3 is TGTGCCAGCGGCTTAGAGTCTAGCGGGAGGTCGCAGTATTTG. The chain couples TRBV11-2 to TRBJ2-3, with 11 bases fitting TRBD2. The germline CDR1 and CDR2 sequences are SGHAT and FQNNGV. This CDR3 comprises 14 residues.

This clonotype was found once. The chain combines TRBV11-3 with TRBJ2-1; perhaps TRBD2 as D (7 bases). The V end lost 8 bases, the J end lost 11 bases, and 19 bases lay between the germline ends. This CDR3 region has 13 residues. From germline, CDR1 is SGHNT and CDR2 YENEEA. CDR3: CASDGGGGGKQFF. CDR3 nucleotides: TGTGCCAGCGACGGAGGGGGGGGCGGTAAGCAGTTCTTC.

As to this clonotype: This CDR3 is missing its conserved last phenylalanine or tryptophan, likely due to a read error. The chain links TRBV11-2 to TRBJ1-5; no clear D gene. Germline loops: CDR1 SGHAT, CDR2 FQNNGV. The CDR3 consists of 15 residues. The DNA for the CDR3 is TGTGCCAGCAGCGCGGCGGTGCAGAGCAGTCAGCCCCAGCATTCT. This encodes CASSAAVQSSQPQHS.

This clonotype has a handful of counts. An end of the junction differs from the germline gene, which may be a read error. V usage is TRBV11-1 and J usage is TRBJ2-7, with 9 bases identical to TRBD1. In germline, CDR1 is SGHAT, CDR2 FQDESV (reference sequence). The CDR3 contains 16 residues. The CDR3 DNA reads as TGTGCCAGCAGCTCTGGTCCGGGACAGGGTTCCTATGAGCAGTACTTC. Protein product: CASSSGPGQGSYEQYF. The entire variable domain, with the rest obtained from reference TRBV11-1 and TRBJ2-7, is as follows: EAEVAQSPRYKITEKSQAVAFWCDPISGHATLYWYRQILGQGPELLVQFQDESVVDDSQLPKDRFSAERLKGVDSTLKIQPAELGDSAMYLCASSSGPGQGSYEQYFGPGTRLTVT.

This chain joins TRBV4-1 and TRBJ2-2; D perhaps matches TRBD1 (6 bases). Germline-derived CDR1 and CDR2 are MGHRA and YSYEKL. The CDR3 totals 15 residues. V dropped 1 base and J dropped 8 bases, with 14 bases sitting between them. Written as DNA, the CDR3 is TGCGCCAGCAGCCAAGCCACAGGGTTGTCAGGGGAGCTGTTTTTT. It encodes CASSQATGLSGELFF.